Listed below are T cell receptor beta chains from one sample, sequenced in a study of T cell responses to AZD1222 COVID-19 vaccine. Sequencing was performed with immunoSEQ multiplex PCR; in TCRdb, only in-frame clones are kept and a portion is missing. The sample shows about 130,000 clones, more than 85% of them seen only once. This sample comprised peripheral blood, obtained 28 days after the second AZD1222 dose. Source of these receptors: an adult who received the AZD1222 COVID-19 vaccine. CDR3s include the opening cysteine and the closing phenylalanine or tryptophan. The D gene is left open where the match is weak. Only part of the rows carry a size: once, few, many, or a class if the clone is expanded.

V,length,J,size,D,DNA,CDR3
TRBV28,18,TRBJ1-3,.,.,TGTGCCAGCAGTCCGGGGGGGGGATTCCAACCGAAGGGAAACACCATATATTTT,CASSPGGGFQPKGNTIYF
TRBV7-3,15,TRBJ2-1,.,TRBD1,TGTGCCAGCAGCCCGACAGGGGTTAGGAGAAGTGAGCAGTTCTTC,CASSPTGVRRSEQFF
TRBV19,15,TRBJ1-2,.,.,TGTGCCAGTAGTATGGATCTGGACAGCTTCTATGGCTACACCTTC,CASSMDLDSFYGYTF
TRBV20-1,16,TRBJ2-5,.,TRBD1,TGCAGTGCTAGTATCGCGGGACAGGCTTACCAAGAGACCCAGTACTTC,CSASIAGQAYQETQYF
TRBV5-1,13,TRBJ2-1,.,.,TGCGCCAGCAGCTCCGGCCAGAACAATGAGCAGTTCTTC,CASSSGQNNEQFF
TRBV10-3,14,TRBJ1-3,.,.,TGTGCCATCAGGGGGTCAGGGTCTGGAAACACCATATATTTT,CAIRGSGSGNTIYF
TRBV7-8,13,TRBJ1-4,.,TRBD1,TGTGCCAGCAGCTCCCGGACAGGGGGGAAACTGTTTTTT,CASSSRTGGKLFF
TRBV12-3/TRBV12-4,12,TRBJ2-5,.,.,TGTGCCAGCAGTTCGGGCCGCGAGACCCAGTACTTC,CASSSGRETQYF
TRBV4-1,13,TRBJ1-5,.,.,TGCGCCAGCAGCCGGGACACTAATCAGCCCCAGCATTTT,CASSRDTNQPQHF
TRBV5-1,16,TRBJ2-5,.,TRBD2,TGCGCCAGCAGCTTGGGGTCGGGACTAGGAGGGGAGACCCAGTACTTC,CASSLGSGLGGETQYF
TRBV6-6,16,TRBJ1-4,once,.,TGTGCCAGCAGTACCGGTCCACAGGGCTCTAATGAAAAACTGTTTTTT,CASSTGPQGSNEKLFF
TRBV11-2,16,TRBJ2-7,.,TRBD1,TGTGCCAGCAGCTCCTCTGGGGGACAGGGGGGGAACGAGCAGTACTTC,CASSSSGGQGGNEQYF
TRBV28,14,TRBJ1-5,.,.,TGTGCCAGCAGCCGAGGGGGGGTTCGGCAGCCCCAGCATTTT,CASSRGGVRQPQHF
TRBV7-3,15,TRBJ2-2,.,TRBD2,TGTGCCAGCAGCTACCCCGGGAGGGGCACCGGGGAGCTGTTTTTT,CASSYPGRGTGELFF
TRBV6-5,13,TRBJ1-1,once,.,TGTGCCAGCAGTTACGGCCAGAACACTGAAGCTTTCTTT,CASSYGQNTEAFF
TRBV27,15,TRBJ1-5,.,TRBD1,TGTGCCAGCAGACAGGGGGCGAATAGCAATCAGCCCCAGCATTTT,CASRQGANSNQPQHF
TRBV12-3/TRBV12-4,13,TRBJ2-3,.,TRBD1,TGTGCCAGCAGTTTGGGACAGGGTCGAACGCAGTATTTT,CASSLGQGRTQYF
TRBV7-2,15,TRBJ2-7,.,.,TGTGCCAGCACCTCCGTTCCGGGGTTGGGCTACGAGCAGTACTTC,CASTSVPGLGYEQYF
TRBV6-4,14,TRBJ1-2,.,TRBD1,TGTGCCAGCAGCCCTAAGACAGGGGCGGACGGCTACACCTTC,CASSPKTGADGYTF
TRBV7-2,14,TRBJ1-1,.,.,TGTGCCAGCAGCTTAGACTCGGCGAACACTGAAGCTTTCTTT,CASSLDSANTEAFF
TRBV9,16,TRBJ2-7,.,TRBD1,TGTGCCAGCAGCGGACTCCCGGGACAGGGGCGCCACGAGCAGTACTTC,CASSGLPGQGRHEQYF
TRBV18,15,TRBJ1-3,.,.,TGTGCCAGCTCACCAAGACAGGATCTTGGAAACACCATATATTTT,CASSPRQDLGNTIYF
TRBV5-1,15,TRBJ1-4,few,TRBD1,TGCGCCAGCAGCTTGAACAGGGGGACTAATGAAAAACTGTTTTTT,CASSLNRGTNEKLFF
TRBV4-1,14,TRBJ1-4,few,.,TGCGCCAGCAGCCACGGACTGATTAATGAAAAACTGTTTTTT,CASSHGLINEKLFF
TRBV30,12,TRBJ1-2,.,.,TGTGCCTGGAGTGTAGGAGGGGGAGGCTACACCTTC,CAWSVGGGGYTF
TRBV7-9,13,TRBJ1-4,.,.,TGTGCCACCGCCAGGGCACCTAATGAAAAACTGTTTTTT,CATARAPNEKLFF
TRBV6-1,15,TRBJ2-3,.,.,TGTGCCAGCAGTGATTCGGGACGGATCACAGATACGCAGTATTTT,CASSDSGRITDTQYF
TRBV7-3,14,TRBJ2-3,.,TRBD2,TGTGCCAGCAGCCAACTTGGGGGAGGGGATACGCAGTATTTT,CASSQLGGGDTQYF
TRBV6-2/TRBV6-3,15,TRBJ2-5,.,.,TGTGCCAGCAGTCAAACCAGACAGGATAGGGAGACCCAGTACTTC,CASSQTRQDRETQYF
TRBV5-1,14,TRBJ2-5,.,.,TGCGCCAGCAGCTTCTCAGGGGCACAAGAGACCCAGTACTTC,CASSFSGAQETQYF